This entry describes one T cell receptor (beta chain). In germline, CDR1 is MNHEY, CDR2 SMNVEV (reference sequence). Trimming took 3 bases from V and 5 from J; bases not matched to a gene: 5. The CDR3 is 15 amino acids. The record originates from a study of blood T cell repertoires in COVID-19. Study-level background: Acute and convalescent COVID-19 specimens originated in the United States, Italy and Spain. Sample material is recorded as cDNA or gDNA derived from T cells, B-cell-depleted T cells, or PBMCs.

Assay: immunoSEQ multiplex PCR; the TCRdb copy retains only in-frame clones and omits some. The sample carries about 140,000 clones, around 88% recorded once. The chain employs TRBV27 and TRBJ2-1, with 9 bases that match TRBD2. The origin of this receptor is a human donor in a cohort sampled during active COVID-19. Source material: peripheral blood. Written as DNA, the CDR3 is TGTGCCAGCAGTTTTATTGCGGGGGGGCACAATGAGCAGTTCTTC. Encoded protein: CASSFIAGGHNEQFF.